The TCR beta chain under discussion was sequenced for a study of Graves' ophthalmopathy and Graves' hyperthyroidism. TCR beta CDR3 regions were amplified from RNA transcripts. In the first round, RT-PCR was carried out with HTBI primers, and a multiplex PCR formed the second round. TCRdb re-called the multiplex PCR reads with MiXCR, one entry per CDR3 protein. The table lists approximately 45,000 distinct CDR3 sequences, over 45% of them singletons. A word on this clonotype: Its matching antigen is unknown.

J was trimmed by 4 bases and V by 2 bases; bases with no gene match: 5. The CDR3 extends over 15 amino acids. Germline lookup yields CDR1 SGHTA and CDR2 FQGNSA. Study conclusions and caveats: The authors also found most expanded thyroid clonotypes above 0.001 frequency in blood.

Input material: peripheral blood. This TCR was sampled from an adult man with Graves' ophthalmopathy. This chain connects TRBV7-2 to TRBJ2-3; 8 bases fit TRBD2. This chain's CDR3 is CASSLSLAGADTQYF. Here the CDR3 DNA reads TGTGCCAGCAGCTTATCCCTAGCGGGTGCAGATACGCAGTATTTT. Supplemented by reference TRBV7-2 and TRBJ2-3, the full variable domain reads GAGVSQSPSNKVTEKGKDVELRCDPISGHTALYWYRQSLGQGLEFLIYFQGNSAPDKSGLPSDRFSAERTGGSVSTLTIQRTQQEDSAVYLCASSLSLAGADTQYFGPGTRLTVL.